The next 26 T cell receptor beta chains were all read from a single sample in a study of shared clonotypes between healthy human individuals. Measured with immunoSEQ multiplex PCR; TCRdb has only the in-frame clones, and not every one. The sample contains about 2.5 million clones, about 90% of which appear only once. Input material: naive CD4+ T cells from PBMCs. Subset noted: CD45RA+ positively selected. The receptors originated from a man aged 18 to 29 in good health. Some clones in this sample may be carry-over from other donors' samples.

With respect to this clone: Other DNA variants within this sample encode the same CDR3. The rearrangement links TRBV18 to TRBJ2-1; tentative D call: TRBD2 (5 bases). Germline CDR1 reads KGHSH; CDR2 reads LQKENI. The CDR3 is made up of 15 amino acids. V was shortened by 2 bases and J by 0 bases, with 8 bases between the two germline ends. The CDR3 nucleotides read TGTGCCAGCTCACCAAGCGGTGGCTCCTACAATGAGCAGTTCTTC. Its protein product is CASSPSGGSYNEQFF.

Comment on this clone: This same CDR3 is encoded by further DNA sequences in the sample. This chain uses TRBV5-1 with TRBJ2-7; 9 bases fit TRBD1. The CDR3 length is 13 residues. CDR1 SGHRS and CDR2 YFSETQ come from the germline V gene. With 2 bases clipped from V and 5 bases from J, the junction kept 2 bases outside the gene matches. The CDR3 reads CASSFTGGNEQYF. The CDR3 nucleotides read TGCGCCAGCAGCTTCACAGGGGGCAACGAGCAGTACTTC.

This clone was recorded only once. The rearrangement links TRBV4-3 to TRBJ2-7; TRBD2 matches 9 bases. Germline V CDR1 and CDR2: LGHNA, YSLEER. The CDR3 length is 14 residues. J lost 4 bases, V lost 2 bases, and 3 bases had no gene match. The CDR3 loop reads CASSQTTSGYEQYF. CDR3 coding DNA: TGCGCCAGCAGCCAAACGACTAGCGGTTACGAGCAGTACTTC.

The chain recombines TRBV9 with TRBJ2-2; 12 bases line up with TRBD2. The V and J ends lost 2 bases and 4 bases, in that order; junction bases with no gene match: 6. Germline V gene sequence: CDR1 SGDLS, CDR2 YYNGEE. This CDR3 comprises 17 residues. This chain's CDR3 is CASSVTSGSVSTGELFF. The CDR3 coding sequence is TGTGCCAGCAGCGTGACTAGCGGGAGTGTTAGCACCGGGGAGCTGTTTTTT. Based on the CDR3 plus reference TRBV9 and TRBJ2-2, the full variable domain is DSGVTQTPKHLITATGQRVTLRCSPRSGDLSVYWYQQSLDQGLQFLIQYYNGEERAKGNILERFSAQQFPDLHSELNLSSLELGDSALYFCASSVTSGSVSTGELFFGEGSRLTVL.

This rearrangement joins TRBV30 to TRBJ1-6, with D perhaps matching TRBD1 (5 bases). Germline values: CDR1 GTSNPN, CDR2 SVGIG (reference sequence). CDR3 length: 15 amino acids. V lost 3 bases and J lost 5, with 14 bases in between. The CDR3 coding sequence is TGTGCCTGGAGGAAAGGAGACAGAGATAATTCACCCCTCCACTTT. It is translated as CAWRKGDRDNSPLHF.

This chain connects TRBV6-5 to TRBJ2-2; the D gene is possibly TRBD2 (6 bases). The CDR3 extends over 16 amino acids. V was pared by 3 bases and J by 4 bases, with 15 bases between. Germline CDR1 reads MNHEY; CDR2 reads SVGAGI. CDR3 residues: CASSYDAGRVTGELFF. CDR3 sequence (DNA): TGTGCCAGCAGTTATGACGCGGGAAGGGTCACCGGGGAGCTGTTTTTT.

The chain couples TRBV7-2 to TRBJ2-2; 12 bases agree with TRBD2. After removal of 2 bases from V and 7 bases from J, the junction contained 8 bases not matched to a gene. Per the germline V gene, CDR1 is SGHTA and CDR2 is FQGNSA. The CDR3 has 17 amino acids. The CDR3 loop reads CASSLTSGGSGIGELFF. In DNA, the CDR3 is TGTGCCAGCAGCTTAACTAGCGGGGGGAGTGGGATCGGGGAGCTGTTTTTT. Complete variable domain (other parts from reference TRBV7-2 and TRBJ2-2): GAGVSQSPSNKVTEKGKDVELRCDPISGHTALYWYRQSLGQGLEFLIYFQGNSAPDKSGLPSDRFSAERTGGSVSTLTIQRTQQEDSAVYLCASSLTSGGSGIGELFFGEGSRLTVL.

A word on this clone: In the same sample, other DNA sequences code for this CDR3. The chain uses TRBV6-1 and TRBJ1-1; D is unclear. V dropped 3 bases and J dropped 2 bases, with 1 base sitting between them. Germline V gives CDR1 MNHNS, CDR2 SASEGT. CDR3 size: 11 residues. CDR3: CASSDNTEAFF. As DNA, the CDR3 is TGTGCCAGCAGTGATAACACTGAAGCTTTCTTT.

The gene calls are TRBV7-2 and TRBJ2-7, with 10 bases identical to TRBD2. The trim removed 4 bases at V and 7 bases at J, leaving 10 bases unmatched. CDR3 length: 15 residues. Germline values: CDR1 SGHTA, CDR2 FQGNSA. The CDR3: CASSWSLAGVEEQYF. CDR3 sequence (DNA): TGTGCCAGCAGCTGGAGTCTAGCGGGAGTGGAAGAGCAGTACTTC. Drawing the rest from reference TRBV7-2 and TRBJ2-7, the complete variable domain is GAGVSQSPSNKVTEKGKDVELRCDPISGHTALYWYRQSLGQGLEFLIYFQGNSAPDKSGLPSDRFSAERTGGSVSTLTIQRTQQEDSAVYLCASSWSLAGVEEQYFGPGTRLTVT.

This clone was observed a single time. Other nucleotide sequences from this sample produce the same CDR3. The CDR3 loop is CASSLRGTDIYGYTF. As DNA, the CDR3 is TGTGCCAGCAGTTTACGTGGGACAGATATTTATGGCTACACCTTC. This rearrangement joins TRBV28 to TRBJ1-2; 7 bases line up with TRBD1. The germline gives CDR1 MDHEN, CDR2 SYDVKM. This CDR3 spans 15 amino acids. V trimming: 2 bases; J trimming: 5 bases; junction bases outside the gene matches: 8.

The chain links TRBV2 to TRBJ2-7; D is unclear. Per germline, CDR1 SNHLY and CDR2 FYNNEI. Trimming cost V 5 bases and J 7 bases, with 12 bases left between them. The CDR3 contains 12 residues. The CDR3 protein is CASSRLAGEQYF. The DNA of the CDR3 is TGTGCCAGCAGTAGACTTGCCGGGGAGCAGTACTTC. Full variable domain (outside the CDR3, taken from reference TRBV2 and TRBJ2-7): EPEVTQTPSHQVTQMGQEVILRCVPISNHLYFYWYRQILGQKVEFLVSFYNNEISEKSEIFDDQFSVERPDGSNFTLKIRSTKLEDSAMYFCASSRLAGEQYFGPGTRLTVT.

The rearrangement links TRBV6-5 to TRBJ1-1, with D perhaps matching TRBD1 (5 bases). CDR3 length: 13 amino acids. V was trimmed by 5 bases and J by 3 bases, leaving 10 bases between them. Germline values: CDR1 MNHEY, CDR2 SVGAGI. In nucleotides, the CDR3 is TGTGCCAGCAGTATCGGGGGGGACACTGAAGCTTTCTTT. Translating it yields CASSIGGDTEAFF.

The chain links TRBV18 to TRBJ2-1; D uncertain. The ends were cut back, 1 base at V and 0 bases at J, with 10 bases in the middle. CDR3 length: 16 residues. CDR1 and CDR2 (germline): KGHSH, LQKENI. DNA of the CDR3: TGTGCCAGCTCACCACTAAACGCTAGCTCCTACAATGAGCAGTTCTTC. It yields the protein CASSPLNASSYNEQFF. The complete variable domain, with remaining parts taken from reference TRBV18 and TRBJ2-1, reads NAGVMQNPRHLVRRRGQEARLRCSPMKGHSHVYWYRQLPEEGLKFMVYLQKENIIDESGMPKERFSAEFPKEGPSILRIQQVVRGDSAAYFCASSPLNASSYNEQFFGPGTRLTVL.

V gene TRBV5-8 combines with J gene TRBJ2-5; TRBD1 aligns across 10 bases. Trimming at V came to 4 bases and at J to 7 bases, leaving 7 bases not matched to a gene. Germline V gene data show CDR1 as SGHTS and CDR2 as YDEGEE. CDR3 length: 14 amino acids. The CDR3: CASSHPGQGRTQYF. In nucleotides, the CDR3 is TGTGCCAGCAGCCATCCGGGACAGGGGAGGACCCAGTACTTC.

The chain recombines TRBV18 with TRBJ2-1, with D maybe TRBD1 (5 bases). Germline assignment: CDR1 KGHSH and CDR2 LQKENI. Trimming pared 6 bases from V and 2 bases from J, leaving 14 bases between. CDR3 length equals 15 residues. CDR3 nucleotide sequence: TGTGCCAGCTCGCCCAACAGGACCCCCTACAATGAGCAGTTCTTC. Its translation is CASSPNRTPYNEQFF.

The chain carries TRBV2 and TRBJ1-5; 7 nucleotides line up with TRBD1. CDR1 is SNHLY, CDR2 FYNNEI, per germline. The V and J ends lost 6 bases and 1 base, in that order; junction bases with no gene match: 9. The CDR3 is made up of 16 amino acids. The CDR3: CASRSSGGGSNQPQHF. DNA for the CDR3: TGTGCCAGCAGATCTTCAGGGGGAGGAAGCAATCAGCCCCAGCATTTT.

This rearrangement joins TRBV28 to TRBJ1-1; D might be TRBD1 (6 bases). Germline V CDR1 and CDR2: MDHEN, SYDVKM. V shed 6 bases and J shed 7 bases, with 21 bases lying between them. CDR3 length: 15 residues. Written as DNA, the CDR3 is TGTGCCAGCAGGCGGTCGGGGGCGGTGGGCCTTGAAGCTTTCTTT. This translates into CASRRSGAVGLEAFF.

The chain uses TRBV9 and TRBJ2-1; 10 bases match TRBD2. Losses at the gene ends were 4 bases for V and 8 bases for J; bases not matched to a gene: 15. CDR1 is SGDLS and CDR2 is YYNGEE in the germline V gene. This CDR3 has 17 amino acids. The CDR3 is CASSSRLAPSGGDEQFF. The DNA for the CDR3 is TGTGCCAGCAGCTCCCGACTAGCGCCAAGCGGGGGGGATGAGCAGTTCTTC. The variable domain in full, completed from reference TRBV9 and TRBJ2-1, reads DSGVTQTPKHLITATGQRVTLRCSPRSGDLSVYWYQQSLDQGLQFLIQYYNGEERAKGNILERFSAQQFPDLHSELNLSSLELGDSALYFCASSSRLAPSGGDEQFFGPGTRLTVL.

V and J are TRBV11-3 and TRBJ2-2; D gene uncertain. Trimming took off 0 bases at V and 1 base at J, with 15 bases between the two ends. CDR1 and CDR2 from the germline V gene are SGHNT and YENEEA. This CDR3 region has 18 residues. CDR3: CASSLESRWHKNTGELFF. CDR3 nucleotides: TGTGCCAGCAGCTTAGAATCTCGATGGCACAAGAACACCGGGGAGCTGTTTTTT. Based on the CDR3 plus reference TRBV11-3 and TRBJ2-2, the full variable domain is EAGVVQSPRYKIIEKKQPVAFWCNPISGHNTLYWYLQNLGQGPELLIRYENEEAVDDSQLPKDRFSAERLKGVDSTLKIQPAELGDSAVYLCASSLESRWHKNTGELFFGEGSRLTVL.

This sequence joins TRBV6-6 and TRBJ2-7; D remains unclear. Germline CDR1 MNHNY, CDR2 SVGAGI (reference sequence). V was trimmed by 6 bases and J by 3 bases, leaving 12 bases between them. The CDR3 runs to 13 residues. CDR3 DNA: TGTGCCAGCAGGGGCTCCATGGACTACGAGCAGTACTTC. It translates to CASRGSMDYEQYF.

Comment on this clone: A junction boundary mismatches the germline segment, possibly from a read error. This chain links TRBV6-1 with TRBJ2-7; tentatively, D is TRBD1 (6 bases). Germline V gene sequence: CDR1 MNHNS, CDR2 SASEGT. This CDR3 has 18 amino acids. CDR3 region: CASSEERSRGYGPYEQYF. CDR3 DNA: TGTGCCAGCAGCGAAGAGCGGTCCAGGGGCTACGGCCCCTACGAGCAGTACTTC.

The chain uses TRBV5-1 and TRBJ2-2; a weak D match, TRBD2 (5 bases). This CDR3 comprises 17 residues. V was pared by 2 bases and J by 0 bases, with 14 bases between. Germline CDR1 and CDR2: SGHRS and YFSETQ. CDR3 amino acids: CASSFPDGNANTGELFF. Written as DNA, the CDR3 is TGCGCCAGCAGCTTCCCAGACGGGAACGCGAACACCGGGGAGCTGTTTTTT.

This clone was picked up one time. This rearrangement joins TRBV5-1 to TRBJ2-1; TRBD1 matches 10 bases. Germline assignment: CDR1 SGHRS and CDR2 YFSETQ. The length of the CDR3 is 14 residues. The junction had 4 bases not matched to a gene; V was cut back by 5 bases and J by 5 bases. CDR3 in DNA: TGCGCCAGCAGGGACAGGGGGGGAGACAATGAGCAGTTCTTC. This sequence encodes CASRDRGGDNEQFF.

The CDR3 DNA follows: TGTGCCAGTTCGAGCGGCAGTAACTATGGCTACACCTTC. Translated: CASSSGSNYGYTF. This chain joins TRBV19 and TRBJ1-2; D unresolved. Germline CDR1 and CDR2: LNHDA and SQIVND (reference sequence). V lost 8 bases, J lost 1 base, and 11 bases lay in between. CDR3 size: 13 residues.

The chain couples TRBV5-1 to TRBJ2-7, with a possible D match to TRBD2 (6 bases). The CDR3 totals 14 residues. The V gene lost 0 bases and the J gene lost 6 bases, with 13 bases spanning the gap. Germline loops: CDR1 SGHRS, CDR2 YFSETQ. CDR3 protein: CASSLGGVEGEQYF. The CDR3 DNA follows: TGCGCCAGCAGCTTGGGCGGGGTGGAAGGCGAGCAGTACTTC.

J is TRBJ1-5 and V is TRBV28; 8 bases are a match to TRBD1. This CDR3 spans 14 amino acids. Per germline, CDR1 MDHEN and CDR2 SYDVKM. V lost 5 bases and J lost 5; bases outside the gene matches: 5. The CDR3 DNA follows: TGTGCCAGCAGTCCGCGGACAGGGTATCAGCCCCAGCATTTT. It yields the protein CASSPRTGYQPQHF. Together with reference TRBV28 and TRBJ1-5, the CDR3 gives the full variable domain: DVKVTQSSRYLVKRTGEKVFLECVQDMDHENMFWYRQDPGLGLRLIYFSYDVKMKEKGDIPEGYSVSREKKERFSLILESASTNQTSMYLCASSPRTGYQPQHFGDGTRLSIL.